This is a list of T cell receptor beta chains from one sample in a study of blood T cell repertoires in COVID-19. TCRdb keeps only in-frame clones here, not all; method: immunoSEQ multiplex PCR. The table lists 450,000 to 500,000 clones, less than 90% of them singletons. Sequenced sample: PBMCs or T cells enriched from blood (not recorded which). The receptor set was obtained from a woman aged 60-75 years who had recovered from COVID-19. CDR3s include the opening cysteine and the closing phenylalanine or tryptophan. A D gene is named only where the DNA matches it firmly. Not all rows give a size; the values are once, few, many and, for expanded clones, a class.

TRBJ2-3	TRBV10-3	-	TRBD1	TGTGCCATCAGTGAGTCGACAGGGGGAGTTACAGATACGCAGTATTTT	CAISESTGGVTDTQYF
TRBJ1-3	TRBV5-1	-	-	TGCGCCAGCAGCTTGGCTGGCAGTCGTTTTGGAAACACCATATATTTT	CASSLAGSRFGNTIYF
TRBJ2-4	TRBV5-1	-	TRBD1	TGCGCCAGCAGCTCGAATGTGGGACAGGGCCAAAACATTCAGTACTTC	CASSSNVGQGQNIQYF
TRBJ1-3	TRBV30	-	TRBD1	TGTGCCGCCCAGGACAGGGGCAGGAACACCATATATTTT	CAAQDRGRNTIYF
TRBJ2-7	TRBV11-2	-	TRBD2	TGTGCCAGCAGCTTACTAGCGGGGGGGGTGGAGCAGTACTTC	CASSLLAGGVEQYF
TRBJ1-6	TRBV19	-	-	TGTGCCAGTAGGGCCCCGGGCGGGCCCCTCCACTTT	CASRAPGGPLHF
TRBJ2-5	TRBV9	-	-	TGTGCCAGCAGCGCTCCACTTCTTACTAGTACAAGAGAGACCCAGTACTTC	CASSAPLLTSTRETQYF
TRBJ2-3	TRBV27	-	TRBD2	TGTGCCAGCATGCGCGGACTAGCCGGCGATACGCAGTATTTT	CASMRGLAGDTQYF
TRBJ1-6	TRBV5-1	once	TRBD1	TGCGCCAGCATGGCAGGACAGGGAGGTTCACCCCTCCACTTT	CASMAGQGGSPLHF
TRBJ1-5	TRBV28	-	-	TGTGCCAGCAGTTTAGGTGGTAGGGGGTTTCAGCCCCAGCATTTT	CASSLGGRGFQPQHF
TRBJ1-3	TRBV29-1	-	-	TGCAGCTGGACACGCGATGGAAACACCATATATTTT	CSWTRDGNTIYF
TRBJ2-7	TRBV7-9	few	-	TGTGCCAGCAGCCACGGGTCCTACGAGCAGTACTTC	CASSHGSYEQYF
TRBJ2-5	TRBV11-2	-	-	TGTGCCAGCAGCTTAATTAGAGAGACCCAGTACTTC	CASSLIRETQYF
TRBJ1-2	TRBV6-1	-	-	TGTGCCAGCAGTGAAGCGGGGGGGCCCTATGGCTACACCTTC	CASSEAGGPYGYTF
TRBJ2-2	TRBV5-1	-	TRBD1	TGCGCCAGCAGCTTGGCGGGACAGACCCTCGGGGAGCTGTTTTTT	CASSLAGQTLGELFF
TRBJ2-2	TRBV24-1	-	TRBD2	TGTGCCACCAGTGATTTAACAGCGGGGGGGATCCGCACCGGGGAGCTGTTTTTT	CATSDLTAGGIRTGELFF
TRBJ2-1	TRBV19	-	-	TGTGCCAGTATCGGGGGGCCTCGGAATGAGCAGTTCTTC	CASIGGPRNEQFF
TRBJ2-3	TRBV9	-	-	TGTGCCAGCAGTCTTGAAGCTAGCACGCAGTATTTT	CASSLEASTQYF
TRBJ1-1	TRBV4-1	-	-	TGCGCCAGCAGCCAAGGCGGGTTTTACATAAACACTGAAGCTTTCTTT	CASSQGGFYINTEAFF
TRBJ2-2	TRBV5-1	-	TRBD1	TGCGCCAGCAGCCCCGACAGGGGACAACCGAACACCGGGGAGCTGTTTTTT	CASSPDRGQPNTGELFF
TRBJ2-5	TRBV4-1	once	TRBD2	TGCGCCAGCAGCCAGCTACCGGGACTAGGACGAGAGACCCAGTACTTC	CASSQLPGLGRETQYF
TRBJ1-1	TRBV6-2/TRBV6-3	once	-	TGTGCCAGCAGTTACTGGGGGGGGCTTGACACTGAAGCTTTCTTT	CASSYWGGLDTEAFF
TRBJ1-6	TRBV7-2	-	-	TGTGCCAGCAGCTCCGACAGGCTTAATTCACCCCTCCACTTT	CASSSDRLNSPLHF
TRBJ2-2	TRBV5-1	-	TRBD1	TGCGCCAGCAGCTCGGGGTTACGGACAGGGAACACCGGGGAGCTGTTTTTT	CASSSGLRTGNTGELFF
TRBJ1-2	TRBV2	once	-	TGTGCCAGCAGTAGTGGCGGCTGGGATGGCTACACCTTC	CASSSGGWDGYTF
TRBJ2-2	TRBV11-2	-	TRBD2	TGTGCCAGCAGCTCCCTAGCGGGGGGGCCCGGGGAGCTGTTTTTT	CASSSLAGGPGELFF
TRBJ1-5	TRBV15	-	-	TGTGCCACCAGCAGAGTCGGCCAAAAGCGGGACACCGCATCTAGGGGCAATCAGCCCCAGCATTTT	CATSRVGQKRDTASRGNQPQHF
TRBJ2-5	TRBV11-3	once	-	TGTGCCAGCAGCCAAGGGGCCCCCTTCCAAGAGACCCAGTACTTC	CASSQGAPFQETQYF
TRBJ1-2	TRBV6-5	few	-	TGTGCCAGCAGGGGCCCGGGAGGTAACTATGGCTACACCTTC	CASRGPGGNYGYTF
TRBJ2-4	TRBV21-1	-	-	TGTGCCAGCAGCCACTATCTTGGAGGGGAACCCTACTTAGCCAAAAACATTCAGTACTTC	CASSHYLGGEPYLAKNIQYF
TRBJ2-7	TRBV12-3/TRBV12-4	-	-	TGTGCCAGCAGTTTGGCTAGCATCCACGAGCAGTACTTC	CASSLASIHEQYF
TRBJ2-2	TRBV6-6	-	TRBD2	TGTGCCAGCAGTCAGGTCGGACTAGCGGGACCCGCGAACACCGGGGAGCTGTTTTTT	CASSQVGLAGPANTGELFF
TRBJ2-3	TRBV6-1	-	TRBD1	TGTGCCAGCAGTGTTTACCCGGCAGGGGGAACGTTGACAGATACGCAGTATTTT	CASSVYPAGGTLTDTQYF
TRBJ1-3	TRBV19	-	TRBD1	TGTGCCAGTAGTACGAACAGGGGGCCTGGAAACACCATATATTTT	CASSTNRGPGNTIYF
TRBJ2-5	TRBV24-1	-	TRBD1	TGTGCCACCAGTGACACCGGGACAGGGGAAAGCGAGACCCAGTACTTC	CATSDTGTGESETQYF
TRBJ1-5	TRBV6-5	once	-	TGTGCCAGCAGCCTGTATAGGACAGCCAATCAGCCCCAGCATTTT	CASSLYRTANQPQHF
TRBJ1-4	TRBV15	-	-	TGTGCCACCAGCAGAGATCGGGGGGAAAAACTGTTTTTT	CATSRDRGEKLFF
TRBJ2-7	TRBV19	-	-	TGTGCCAGTAGTATGGGCGGGGCCTCCTACGAGCAGTACTTC	CASSMGGASYEQYF
TRBJ2-7	TRBV13	-	-	TGTGCCAGCAGCTCCGGGACTCTCTACGAGCAGTACTTC	CASSSGTLYEQYF
TRBJ2-2	TRBV5-1	-	TRBD2	TGCGCCAGCAGCTCCCGAGCGGCTAGCGGGGGCCTCCTCACCGGGGAGCTGTTTTTT	CASSSRAASGGLLTGELFF
TRBJ1-1	TRBV5-1	-	TRBD1	TGCGCCAGCAGCTTGGCCCCTACCGGGACAGGGGGCACTGAAGCTTTCTTT	CASSLAPTGTGGTEAFF
TRBJ2-3	TRBV7-9	-	-	TGTGCCAGCCCCTTTATTGGCGGGAGCACAGATACGCAGTATTTT	CASPFIGGSTDTQYF
TRBJ2-7	TRBV7-8	-	TRBD1	TGTGCCAGCAGCCGGGGTACAGGGGGCTCCTACGAGCAGTACTTC	CASSRGTGGSYEQYF
TRBJ1-2	TRBV9	-	-	TGTGCCAGCAGCGCCCCCGGGATAGATACGGGCTACACCTTC	CASSAPGIDTGYTF